This TCR beta chain comes out of a study of shared clonotypes between healthy human individuals. TCRdb's table, derived via immunoSEQ multiplex PCR, lists solely in-frame clones and lacks some. The sample shows some 2,500,000 clones, 92% of them seen only once. Germline CDR1 reads MDHEN; CDR2 reads SYDVKM. The CDR3 has 15 amino acids. The ends lost 3 bases at V and 4 bases at J; junction bases unmatched: 5. The chain combines TRBV28 with TRBJ2-1, with 8 positions matching TRBD2. The receptor was isolated from a man younger than 35 in good health. Some clones in this sample may be carry-over from other donors' samples. The sequencing sample was made of naive CD4+ T cells from PBMCs. Subset: CD45RA+ positively selected. DNA for the CDR3: TGTGCCAGCAGTTTGACGACTAGCGTATACAATGAGCAGTTCTTC. It codes for CASSLTTSVYNEQFF.